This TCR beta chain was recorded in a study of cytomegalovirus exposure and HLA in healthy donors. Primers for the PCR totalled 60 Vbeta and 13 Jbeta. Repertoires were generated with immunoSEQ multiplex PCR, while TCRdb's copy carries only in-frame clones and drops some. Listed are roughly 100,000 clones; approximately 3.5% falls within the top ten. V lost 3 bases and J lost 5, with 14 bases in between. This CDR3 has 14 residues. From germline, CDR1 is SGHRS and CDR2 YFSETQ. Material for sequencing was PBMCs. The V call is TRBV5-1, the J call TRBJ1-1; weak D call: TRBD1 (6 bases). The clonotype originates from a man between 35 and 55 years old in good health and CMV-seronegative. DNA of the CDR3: TGCGCCAGCAGCTGGGGAGGGGGAAAGACTGAAGCTTTCTTT. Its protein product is CASSWGGGKTEAFF.